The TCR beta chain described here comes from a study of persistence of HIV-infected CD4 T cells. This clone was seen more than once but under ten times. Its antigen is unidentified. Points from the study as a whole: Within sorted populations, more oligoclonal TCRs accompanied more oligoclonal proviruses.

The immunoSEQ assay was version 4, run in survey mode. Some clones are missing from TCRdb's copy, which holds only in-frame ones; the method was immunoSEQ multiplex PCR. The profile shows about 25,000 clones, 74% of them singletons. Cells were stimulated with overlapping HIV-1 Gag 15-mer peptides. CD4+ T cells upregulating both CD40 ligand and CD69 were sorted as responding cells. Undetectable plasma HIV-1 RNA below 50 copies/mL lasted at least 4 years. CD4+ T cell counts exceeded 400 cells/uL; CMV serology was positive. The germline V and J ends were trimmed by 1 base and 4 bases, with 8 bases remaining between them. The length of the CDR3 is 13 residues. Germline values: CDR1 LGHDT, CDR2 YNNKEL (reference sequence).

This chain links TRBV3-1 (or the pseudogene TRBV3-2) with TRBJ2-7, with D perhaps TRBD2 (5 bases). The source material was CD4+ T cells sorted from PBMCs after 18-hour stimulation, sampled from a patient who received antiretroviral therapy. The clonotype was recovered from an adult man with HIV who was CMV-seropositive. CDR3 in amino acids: CASSQVEGYEQYF. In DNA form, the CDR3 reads TGTGCCAGCAGCCAAGTCGAGGGTTACGAGCAGTACTTC.